A single sample gave rise to the 32 T cell receptor beta chains below, sequenced in a study of shared clonotypes between healthy human individuals. Libraries were prepared by immunoSEQ multiplex PCR; TCRdb keeps only in-frame clonotypes and omits some of them. The sample lists approximately 1,500,000 clones, approximately 98% occurring once. Input material: naive CD4+ T cells sorted from blood. Subset reported: CD45RA+ positively selected. These receptors came from a man aged 25-45 years in good health.

The rearrangement links TRBV7-2 to TRBJ2-3, with TRBD2 as a possible D gene (5 bases). This CDR3 region has 14 residues. Trimming took 2 bases from V and 6 from J, leaving 12 bases between them. CDR1 is SGHTA and CDR2 is FQGNSA in the germline V gene. Here the CDR3 DNA reads TGTGCCAGCAGCTTAATCTCCAGAGGGGATACGCAGTATTTT. It translates to CASSLISRGDTQYF.

The chain has TRBV6-1 and TRBJ2-2; D uncertain. From germline, CDR1 is MNHNS and CDR2 SASEGT. The CDR3 has 15 amino acids. Trimming cost V 5 bases and J 7 bases, with 17 bases left between them. In DNA form, the CDR3 reads TGTGCCAGCAGTTCAGCACTCTTTGTCGGCGGGGAGCTGTTTTTT. Its protein product is CASSSALFVGGELFF.

The chain combines TRBV27 with TRBJ2-1; D is unresolved. V lost 6 bases and J lost 0, with 27 bases in between. Germline V gives CDR1 MNHEY, CDR2 SMNVEV (reference sequence). CDR3 length: 20 amino acids. CDR3 DNA sequence: TGTGCCAGCAGCCTTAGAAGAGGAATTGAGTGGCCGAGCTCCTACAATGAGCAGTTCTTC. This gives the protein CASSLRRGIEWPSSYNEQFF.

This chain joins TRBV5-1 and TRBJ2-6, with D maybe TRBD2 (5 bases). Germline CDR1 SGHRS, CDR2 YFSETQ. V lost 4 bases, J lost 3 bases, and 14 bases lay in between. CDR3 length equals 16 residues. The CDR3 DNA reads TGCGCCAGCAGCCTCCCCCTTGGAGGTGGGGCCAACGTCCTGACTTTC. Translated: CASSLPLGGGANVLTF.

The rearrangement uses TRBV7-2 and TRBJ2-7, with 10 nucleotides matching TRBD2. The germline V gene encodes CDR1 SGHTA and CDR2 FQGNSA. The V and J ends lost 3 bases and 6 bases, in that order; junction bases with no gene match: 8. The CDR3 has 15 residues. CDR3 amino acids: CASSLLSGRAGEQYF. As DNA, the CDR3 is TGTGCCAGCAGCTTGCTAAGCGGGAGGGCGGGCGAGCAGTACTTC.

This chain uses TRBV25-1 with TRBJ2-7, with 7 bases lining up with TRBD1. CDR1 and CDR2 from the germline V gene are MGHDK and SYGVNS. This CDR3 is built from 15 residues. With V trimmed by 4 bases and J by 1 base, 7 bases remained unmatched. The CDR3 DNA reads as TGTGCCAGCAGTGTGCTCGGGACAGCTTCCTACGAGCAGTACTTC. It yields the protein CASSVLGTASYEQYF.

V usage is TRBV25-1 and J usage is TRBJ2-7, with D unresolved. CDR1 MGHDK and CDR2 SYGVNS come from the germline V gene. The CDR3 is 14 amino acids. Trimming removed 1 base at V and 3 bases at J, with 10 bases between. The CDR3 loop is CASSEFEANYEQYF. The CDR3 DNA reads TGTGCCAGCAGTGAATTTGAGGCTAACTACGAGCAGTACTTC.

This CDR3 is CASSQDSGRAQYF. CDR3 DNA: TGTGCCAGCAGCCAAGACTCAGGGAGAGCCCAGTACTTC. This chain uses TRBV14 with TRBJ2-5; D possibly uses TRBD1 or TRBD2 (5 bases each). The V gene's germline CDR1 is SGHDN and CDR2 FVKESK. The CDR3 loop spans 13 amino acids. The V end lost 0 bases, the J end lost 9 bases, and 11 bases lay between the germline ends.

This chain links TRBV6-6 with TRBJ2-2; 9 bases line up with TRBD2. CDR1 MNHNY and CDR2 SVGAGI come from the germline V gene (reference sequence). CDR3 size: 15 residues. J lost 6 bases, V lost 6 bases, and 8 bases had no gene match. CDR3 loop: CASSPSGDRSGELFF. CDR3 bases: TGTGCCAGCAGCCCTAGCGGGGATAGGTCCGGGGAGCTGTTTTTT.

The rearrangement uses TRBV28 and TRBJ2-7; perhaps TRBD2 as D (5 bases). The CDR3 loop spans 12 amino acids. Germline CDR1 is MDHEN and CDR2 is SYDVKM. The V and J ends lost 10 bases and 3 bases respectively, with 13 bases between them. The CDR3 DNA reads TGTGCCATCCGTAGCGCCCTCTACGAGCAGTACTTC. It translates to CAIRSALYEQYF. Supplemented by reference TRBV28 and TRBJ2-7, the full variable domain reads DVKVTQSSRYLVKRTGEKVFLECVQDMDHENMFWYRQDPGLGLRLIYFSYDVKMKEKGDIPEGYSVSREKKERFSLILESASTNQTSMYLCAIRSALYEQYFGPGTRLTVT.

V and J are TRBV10-3 and TRBJ2-1; either TRBD1 or TRBD2 may fit D (5 bases each). The V and J ends lost 6 bases and 5 bases respectively, with 20 bases between them. This CDR3 is built from 16 residues. Looked up from germline, CDR1 is ENHRY and CDR2 is SYGVKD. CDR3 coding DNA: TGTGCCATCAGCCCGTTTAGGGACCACCCTGACAATGAGCAGTTCTTC. This sequence encodes CAISPFRDHPDNEQFF.

V is TRBV6-6 and J is TRBJ1-5, with D hard to call. V was shortened by 7 bases and J by 2 bases, with 15 bases between the two germline ends. Germline CDR1 reads MNHNY; CDR2 reads SVGAGI (reference sequence). This CDR3 contains 15 residues. The CDR3 DNA sequence: TGTGCCAGCAACCCATCTGGAAGGGGCAATCAGCCCCAGCATTTT. This translates into CASNPSGRGNQPQHF.

This clone was counted a single time. The rearrangement links TRBV27 to TRBJ1-5; D is unresolved. V gave up 6 bases and J gave up 5 bases, with 14 bases separating them. Germline V gene sequence: CDR1 MNHEY, CDR2 SMNVEV (reference sequence). The CDR3 is 14 residues long. The DNA for the CDR3 is TGTGCCAGCAGCGTGGCGTCGGGGTATCAGCCCCAGCATTTT. This codes for CASSVASGYQPQHF.

The V and J genes are TRBV10-2 and TRBJ2-5; D could derive from TRBD1 or TRBD2 (5 bases each). This CDR3 region has 13 residues. Germline assignment: CDR1 WSHSY and CDR2 SAAADI. The V gene lost 6 bases and the J gene lost 5 bases, with 13 bases spanning the gap. The CDR3 DNA follows: TGCGCCAGCAGCGGGACGGCGCGGGAGACCCAGTACTTC. This codes for CASSGTARETQYF.

The chain is built from TRBV5-5 and TRBJ2-5; D is ambiguous. The CDR3 is made up of 13 amino acids. The V and J ends lost 2 bases and 1 base respectively, with 6 bases between them. Germline assignment: CDR1 SGHKS and CDR2 YYEKEE (reference sequence). The CDR3 coding sequence is TGTGCCAGCAGCTTCGGGTCCCAAGAGACCCAGTACTTC. Translating gives CASSFGSQETQYF.

The chain couples TRBV7-2 to TRBJ1-2; the D gene is possibly TRBD1 (5 bases). The CDR3 runs 13 residues. CDR1 and CDR2 (germline): SGHTA, FQGNSA. V was clipped by 4 bases and J by 4 bases, with 10 bases between them. CDR3 nucleotides: TGTGCCAGCAGCTCCACAGGTTCCTATGGCTACACCTTC. This codes for CASSSTGSYGYTF.

V gene TRBV5-1 combines with J gene TRBJ1-6; 7 bases line up with TRBD1. The germline V gene has CDR1 SGHRS and CDR2 YFSETQ. The V and J ends lost 4 bases and 7 bases, in that order; junction bases with no gene match: 2. This CDR3 comprises 13 residues. In DNA, the CDR3 is TGCGCCAGCAGCCAGGGGGGCAATTCACCCCTCCACTTT. Translation: CASSQGGNSPLHF.

The genes are TRBV27 and TRBJ2-2; 10 nucleotides align to TRBD2. The CDR3 runs 17 residues. Germline CDR1 reads MNHEY; CDR2 reads SMNVEV (reference sequence). V lost 8 bases and J lost 4; bases outside the gene matches: 13. The CDR3: CASSPTGTSVSTGELFF. The CDR3, as DNA: TGTGCCAGCTCCCCTACCGGGACTAGCGTTAGCACCGGGGAGCTGTTTTTT.

This clone came up once. The CDR3 sequence: CASTSARDYGYTF. The CDR3 nucleotides are TGTGCCAGTACGAGCGCCAGGGACTATGGCTACACCTTC. The chain carries TRBV19 and TRBJ1-2; the D gene is possibly TRBD1 (5 bases). Germline V gene sequence: CDR1 LNHDA, CDR2 SQIVND (reference sequence). CDR3 length: 13 residues. The ends were cut back, 7 bases at V and 3 bases at J, with 12 bases in the middle.

The count of this clone is one. The rearrangement joins TRBV6-4 to TRBJ1-2; D uncertain. This CDR3 has 13 amino acids. Germline loops: CDR1 MRHNA, CDR2 SNTAGT. V gave up 5 bases and J gave up 6 bases, with 13 bases separating them. This chain's CDR3 is CASSFGVGNGYTF. The CDR3 DNA follows: TGTGCCAGCAGTTTTGGGGTTGGGAATGGCTACACCTTC.

The chain employs TRBV10-3 and TRBJ2-7; 8 nucleotides agree with TRBD2. Germline V gives CDR1 ENHRY, CDR2 SYGVKD. The V and J ends lost 10 bases and 5 bases, in that order; junction bases with no gene match: 10. CDR3 length: 13 residues. The CDR3 is CATRAGETDEQYF. The CDR3 DNA follows: TGTGCCACTCGAGCGGGAGAAACCGACGAGCAGTACTTC.

The chain's CDR3 is CASTIGLAPVYEQYF. The CDR3 DNA reads as TGTGCCAGTACCATAGGACTAGCCCCGGTCTACGAGCAGTACTTC. The chain has TRBV19 and TRBJ2-7; TRBD2 matches 8 bases. Losses at the gene ends were 7 bases for V and 3 bases for J; bases not matched to a gene: 11. CDR3 size: 15 residues. Germline V gene data show CDR1 as LNHDA and CDR2 as SQIVND (reference sequence).

The DNA of the CDR3 is TGTGCCAGCTCAGCTGGGACAGGGTTAGGGAACACTGAAGCTTTCTTT. This gives the protein CASSAGTGLGNTEAFF. The chain combines TRBV18 with TRBJ1-1; TRBD1 matches at 9 bases. The junction had 8 bases not matched to a gene; V was cut back by 5 bases and J by 1 base. Germline-derived CDR1 and CDR2 are KGHSH and LQKENI. This CDR3 has 16 amino acids.

V is TRBV19 and J is TRBJ2-7; TRBD2 is a possible D gene (8 bases). V lost 10 bases to trimming and J lost 2 bases, with 21 bases between them. This CDR3 comprises 15 residues. Germline V gene data show CDR1 as LNHDA and CDR2 as SQIVND (reference sequence). The CDR3 loop is CATHNRGGGTYEQYF. For the CDR3, the DNA is TGTGCCACCCACAACAGGGGCGGGGGGACCTACGAGCAGTACTTC.

This chain uses TRBV30 with TRBJ2-1, with a tentative D call TRBD2 (6 bases). Between the trimmed V and J ends, which lost 7 bases and 2 bases, there was a span of 18 bases. Germline CDR1 GTSNPN, CDR2 SVGIG (reference sequence). This CDR3 has 15 residues. The CDR3 sequence is CALAGGVWAYNEQFF. Written as DNA, the CDR3 is TGTGCCTTGGCGGGCGGGGTCTGGGCCTACAATGAGCAGTTCTTC.

The chain couples TRBV11-3 to TRBJ2-7, with D perhaps TRBD1 or TRBD2 (5 bases each). CDR1 and CDR2 (germline): SGHNT, YENEEA. V dropped 8 bases and J dropped 3 bases, with 14 bases sitting between them. The CDR3 runs 13 residues. The CDR3 is CASSSGPIYEQYF. CDR3 in DNA: TGTGCCAGCTCCTCGGGACCGATCTACGAGCAGTACTTC.

A single count supports this clone. J is TRBJ2-1 and V is TRBV11-2; D unresolved. CDR3 length: 13 amino acids. Trimming stripped 2 bases from V and 9 bases from J, with 11 bases between. The germline gives CDR1 SGHAT, CDR2 FQNNGV. The CDR3 is CASSLMVAAEQFF. The CDR3 DNA reads TGTGCCAGCAGCTTAATGGTAGCTGCTGAGCAGTTCTTC. Together with reference TRBV11-2 and TRBJ2-1, the CDR3 gives the full variable domain: EAGVAQSPRYKIIEKRQSVAFWCNPISGHATLYWYQQILGQGPKLLIQFQNNGVVDDSQLPKDRFSAERLKGVDSTLKIQPAKLEDSAVYLCASSLMVAAEQFFGPGTRLTVL.

CDR3: CASSYIPLYNEQFF. CDR3 coding DNA: TGTGCCAGCAGTTACATCCCCCTATACAATGAGCAGTTCTTC. The chain is built from TRBV6-5 and TRBJ2-1; D call uncertain. This CDR3 has 14 amino acids. Germline-derived CDR1 and CDR2 are MNHEY and SVGAGI. The ends were cut back, 2 bases at V and 4 bases at J, with 9 bases in the middle.

The V and J genes are TRBV5-5 and TRBJ2-7; no clear D gene. The V and J ends lost 3 bases and 3 bases respectively, with 10 bases between them. The CDR3 totals 13 residues. Germline CDR1 SGHKS, CDR2 YYEKEE (reference sequence). CDR3 protein: CASSWMSVYEQYF. CDR3 nucleotides: TGTGCCAGCAGCTGGATGTCTGTCTACGAGCAGTACTTC.

The chain joins TRBV5-4 to TRBJ1-1, with D possibly being TRBD1 (5 bases). CDR1 and CDR2 (germline): SGHNT, YYREEE (reference sequence). V lost 4 bases and J lost 5, with 9 bases in between. There are 12 residues in the CDR3. In DNA, the CDR3 is TGTGCCAGCAGCGCTAGGGGAACTGAAGCTTTCTTT. It is translated as CASSARGTEAFF.

This chain joins TRBV18 and TRBJ2-3, with D maybe TRBD1 (6 bases). The CDR3 totals 14 residues. Germline CDR1 reads KGHSH; CDR2 reads LQKENI. Trimming cost V 5 bases and J 4 bases, with 13 bases left between them. The CDR3 DNA is TGTGCCAGCTCATCACAGGGTTTTGCAGATACGCAGTATTTT. This sequence encodes CASSSQGFADTQYF.

The V gene is TRBV9, the J gene TRBJ2-5; possible D gene TRBD1, 5 bases. The V gene lost 4 bases and the J gene lost 1 base, with 14 bases spanning the gap. Germline CDR1 SGDLS, CDR2 YYNGEE. The CDR3 has 15 residues. The CDR3 loop is CASSPQVLSQETQYF. The CDR3 coding sequence is TGTGCCAGCAGCCCACAGGTTCTTAGCCAAGAGACCCAGTACTTC. The variable domain in full, with the rest retrieved from reference TRBV9 and TRBJ2-5, is DSGVTQTPKHLITATGQRVTLRCSPRSGDLSVYWYQQSLDQGLQFLIQYYNGEERAKGNILERFSAQQFPDLHSELNLSSLELGDSALYFCASSPQVLSQETQYFGPGTRLLVL.